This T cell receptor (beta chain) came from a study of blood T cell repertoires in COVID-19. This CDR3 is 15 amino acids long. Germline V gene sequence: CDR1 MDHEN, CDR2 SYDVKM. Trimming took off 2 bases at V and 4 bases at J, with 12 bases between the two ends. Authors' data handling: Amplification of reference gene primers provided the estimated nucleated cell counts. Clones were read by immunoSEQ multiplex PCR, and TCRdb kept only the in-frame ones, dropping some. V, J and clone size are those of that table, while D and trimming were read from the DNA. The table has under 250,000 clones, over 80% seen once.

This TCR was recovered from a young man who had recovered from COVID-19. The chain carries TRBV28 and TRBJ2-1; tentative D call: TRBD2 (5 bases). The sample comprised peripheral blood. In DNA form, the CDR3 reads TGTGCCAGCAGTTTACCGGGCGGGCCATACAATGAGCAGTTCTTC. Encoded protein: CASSLPGGPYNEQFF.